This TCR beta chain was observed in a study of shared clonotypes between healthy human individuals. The CDR3 has 18 amino acids. J was trimmed by 0 bases and V by 1 base; bases with no gene match: 7. The germline V gene has CDR1 SGHTA and CDR2 FQGNSA. The naive CD8 fraction comprised CD45RO-negative cells positively selected for CCR7 and excluded terminally differentiated effector memory CD45RA+ cells. Clones were sequenced by immunoSEQ multiplex PCR, and TCRdb holds only the in-frame ones, with some missing. Of hundreds of thousands of clones listed, 90% to 98% are singletons. The source is a man aged 30 to 39 in good health. The sample consisted of naive CD8+ T cells sorted from blood. V and J are TRBV7-2 and TRBJ2-1; 9 bases are a match to TRBD2. The chain's CDR3 is CASSLVGLAGSSYNEQFF. CDR3 in DNA: TGTGCCAGCAGCTTAGTAGGGCTAGCGGGGAGCTCCTACAATGAGCAGTTCTTC.